This T cell receptor (beta chain) derives from a study of CD8 T cells in Susac syndrome. Points from the study as a whole: It was acknowledged by the study that relatively few individuals were included in its TCR sequencing and HLA analysis.

As to this clonotype: Its antigen remains unidentified.

Random hexamers were used to reverse transcribe about 0.5 to 1 ug of RNA. TCRdb re-called the immunoSEQ multiplex PCR reads with MiXCR, one entry per CDR3 protein. The sample includes about 210,000 distinct CDR3 sequences, roughly 96% of them seen just once. The CDR3 totals 12 residues. Germline CDR1 is DFQATT and CDR2 is SNEGSKA (reference sequence). The J segment lost 8 bases and the V segment lost 4 bases, leaving 6 bases of the junction unmatched. The authors sequenced TCR beta from blood CD8+ and CD4+ T cells. Negative magnetic isolation gave CD8+ and CD4+ cells; FACS enriched CD8+ TEMRA. J is TRBJ1-2 and V is TRBV20-1, with 8 bases matching TRBD1. Sequences were obtained from CD4+ T cells from PBMCs. The receptor comes from a human donor with multiple sclerosis. CDR3 amino acids: CSATRGLGGYTF. CDR3 sequence (DNA): TGCAGTGCTACCAGGGGGCTGGGAGGCTACACCTTC.